Presented here are 27 T cell receptor beta chains from one specimen sequenced in a study of Ad26.COV2.S vaccination and SARS-CoV-2 variants. Assay: immunoSEQ multiplex PCR; the TCRdb copy retains only in-frame clones and omits some. Of over 110,000 clones listed, roughly 85% were seen once; the top ten hold 5%. The sample was peripheral blood, taken after recovery from COVID-19. These receptors were obtained from a human donor who had recovered from COVID-19.

This sequence joins TRBV12-3 or TRBV12-4 and TRBJ1-2, with TRBD1 matching over 12 bases. The length of the CDR3 is 13 residues. Trimming removed 6 bases from V and 7 bases from J; junction bases left unmatched: 3. CDR3 DNA: TGTGCCAGCAGGGGACAGGGGGCGCTTGGCTACACCTTC. This sequence encodes CASRGQGALGYTF.

The chain employs TRBV18 and TRBJ2-3; no clear D. Germline CDR1 is KGHSH and CDR2 is LQKENI. V lost 2 bases and J lost 1, with 13 bases in between. The length of the CDR3 is 16 residues. The CDR3 here is CASSPLTGFGTDTQYF. For the CDR3, the DNA is TGTGCCAGCTCACCATTGACGGGTTTTGGCACAGATACGCAGTATTTT.

The chain employs TRBV4-1 and TRBJ2-1, with 11 bases fitting TRBD2. The CDR3 has 15 amino acids. After removal of 4 bases from V and 4 bases from J, the junction contained 3 bases not matched to a gene. CDR1 is MGHRA and CDR2 is YSYEKL in the germline V gene. CDR3 region: CASSLAGGPYNEQFF. CDR3 nucleotide sequence: TGCGCCAGCAGCCTAGCGGGGGGGCCGTACAATGAGCAGTTCTTC.

This clone appeared a single time. This rearrangement joins TRBV27 to TRBJ2-1, with 7 bases matching TRBD1. The CDR3 runs to 14 residues. V trimming: 8 bases; J trimming: 5 bases; junction bases outside the gene matches: 9. The germline CDR1 and CDR2 sequences are MNHEY and SMNVEV (reference sequence). The CDR3 DNA is TGTGCCAGCGGCGGACAGGTTCAGGACAATGAGCAGTTCTTC. Residues: CASGGQVQDNEQFF.

V gene TRBV19 combines with J gene TRBJ1-4; D possibly corresponds to TRBD1 (5 bases). V was clipped by 3 bases and J by 7 bases, with 24 bases between them. CDR1 is LNHDA and CDR2 is SQIVND in the germline V gene (reference sequence). The length of the CDR3 is 18 residues. CDR3 protein: CASSMSVRSSPGGEKLFF. Here the CDR3 DNA reads TGTGCCAGTAGTATGAGCGTACGTAGTTCACCGGGGGGTGAAAAACTGTTTTTT.

In this sample, this clone turned up once. This chain connects TRBV19 to TRBJ2-1, with D perhaps matching TRBD2 (5 bases). The CDR3 consists of 15 residues. CDR1 is LNHDA and CDR2 is SQIVND in the germline V gene (reference sequence). The V and J ends lost 1 base and 5 bases respectively, with 12 bases between them. CDR3 amino acids: CASSIVLVSHNEQFF. The CDR3 DNA reads TGTGCCAGTAGTATAGTACTAGTTTCTCACAATGAGCAGTTCTTC.

This sequence joins TRBV18 and TRBJ1-2, with 7 bases matching TRBD1. The V segment lost 4 bases and the J segment 3 bases; nucleotides outside the gene matches: 2. The germline CDR1 and CDR2 sequences are KGHSH and LQKENI. The CDR3 has 13 amino acids. The CDR3 region has the DNA TGTGCCAGCTCACGGGACAGCGACTATGGCTACACCTTC. It is translated as CASSRDSDYGYTF.

The V and J genes are TRBV3-1 (or the pseudogene TRBV3-2) and TRBJ2-5; D not certain. This CDR3 has 15 amino acids. Deletions cut 4 bases from V and 1 base from J, with 13 bases between. Germline V gives CDR1 LGHDT, CDR2 YNNKEL (reference sequence). The CDR3 reads CASSREPVLQETQYF. CDR3 bases: TGTGCCAGCAGCCGGGAACCGGTACTCCAAGAGACCCAGTACTTC.

The chain uses TRBV9 and TRBJ2-2; 7 bases agree with TRBD1. This CDR3 spans 15 amino acids. With 5 bases clipped from V and 1 base from J, the junction kept 5 bases outside the gene matches. Germline V gene data show CDR1 as SGDLS and CDR2 as YYNGEE. In nucleotides, the CDR3 is TGTGCCAGCAGTCCCGGGACAGAGAACACCGGGGAGCTGTTTTTT. It translates to CASSPGTENTGELFF.

This chain links TRBV7-9 with TRBJ1-6; 7 bases agree with TRBD1. The trim removed 7 bases at V and 5 bases at J, leaving 8 bases unmatched. The CDR3 loop spans 15 amino acids. In germline, CDR1 is SEHNR, CDR2 FQNEAQ (reference sequence). The chain's CDR3 is CASTYGTANNSPLHF. In DNA, the CDR3 is TGTGCCAGCACCTACGGGACAGCTAATAATTCACCCCTCCACTTT.

CDR3 in amino acids: CASSFIPSDNEQFF. CDR3 bases: TGTGCCAGCAGCTTCATTCCTTCGGACAATGAGCAGTTCTTC. The gene calls are TRBV11-2 and TRBJ2-1; D gene ambiguous. The V gene lost 3 bases and the J gene lost 5 bases, with 11 bases spanning the gap. The CDR3 has 14 residues. CDR1 and CDR2 from the germline V gene are SGHAT and FQNNGV. The variable domain in full, with the rest retrieved from reference TRBV11-2 and TRBJ2-1, is EAGVAQSPRYKIIEKRQSVAFWCNPISGHATLYWYQQILGQGPKLLIQFQNNGVVDDSQLPKDRFSAERLKGVDSTLKIQPAKLEDSAVYLCASSFIPSDNEQFFGPGTRLTVL.

This clone was counted a few times. The V call is TRBV25-1, the J call TRBJ1-1; D is possibly TRBD1 (6 bases). Trimming removed 3 bases from V and 9 bases from J, with 17 bases in between. This CDR3 comprises 14 residues. Per germline, CDR1 MGHDK and CDR2 SYGVNS. CDR3 DNA: TGTGCCAGCAGTGAGGGGGGGGCCAGCCTGCAAGCTTTCTTT. It encodes CASSEGGASLQAFF.

This clone occurred a few times. The chain joins TRBV9 to TRBJ1-5; D unresolved. V was clipped by 0 bases and J by 5 bases, with 12 bases between them. Per the germline V gene, CDR1 is SGDLS and CDR2 is YYNGEE. The CDR3 runs to 15 residues. CDR3 coding DNA: TGTGCCAGCAGCGTAGGTCCGAGGGAGGATCAGCCCCAGCATTTT. It yields the protein CASSVGPREDQPQHF. Together with reference TRBV9 and TRBJ1-5, the CDR3 gives the full variable domain: DSGVTQTPKHLITATGQRVTLRCSPRSGDLSVYWYQQSLDQGLQFLIQYYNGEERAKGNILERFSAQQFPDLHSELNLSSLELGDSALYFCASSVGPREDQPQHFGDGTRLSIL.

The rearrangement uses TRBV11-2 and TRBJ1-1, with no clear D. The CDR3 loop spans 14 amino acids. CDR1 is SGHAT and CDR2 is FQNNGV in the germline V gene. The V end was cut by 2 bases, the J end by 1 base, with 8 bases between. The CDR3 sequence is CASSLIGANTEAFF. The CDR3 DNA sequence: TGTGCCAGCAGCTTAATCGGAGCGAACACTGAAGCTTTCTTT.

The rearrangement uses TRBV2 and TRBJ1-5; 7 bases agree with TRBD1. Germline V lookup: CDR1 SNHLY, CDR2 FYNNEI. V shed 4 bases, J shed 0 bases, and the junction held 3 bases outside the gene matches. This CDR3 contains 15 residues. As DNA, the CDR3 is TGTGCCAGCAGTGGAGGGACAGATAGCAATCAGCCCCAGCATTTT. Translated, it gives CASSGGTDSNQPQHF.

The chain links TRBV6-1 to TRBJ1-4, with D unclear. This CDR3 spans 14 amino acids. Germline CDR1 is MNHNS and CDR2 is SASEGT. V gave up 3 bases and J gave up 7 bases, with 12 bases separating them. The CDR3 DNA reads TGTGCCAGCAGTGATGTACAGCACTCTGAAAAACTGTTTTTT. Encoded protein: CASSDVQHSEKLFF.

The chain carries TRBV18 and TRBJ1-6; D is unresolved. The CDR3 spans 13 residues. V lost 0 bases, J lost 13 bases, and 10 bases lay in between. Looked up from germline, CDR1 is KGHSH and CDR2 is LQKENI. The CDR3 region is CASSPPPTSPLHF. The CDR3 DNA reads as TGTGCCAGCTCACCACCCCCAACGAGTCCCCTCCACTTT.

The chain joins TRBV12-3 or TRBV12-4 to TRBJ2-1; TRBD1 is a possible D gene (6 bases). V was pared by 6 bases and J by 7 bases, with 13 bases between. This CDR3 region has 13 residues. The CDR3 DNA sequence: TGTGCCAGCAGCTCGACAGGTCTGAATGAGCAGTTCTTC. Amino acid sequence: CASSSTGLNEQFF.

This chain connects TRBV2 to TRBJ2-7; D gene ambiguous. This CDR3 comprises 12 residues. CDR1 and CDR2 (germline): SNHLY, FYNNEI. The V end was cut by 2 bases, the J end by 2 bases, with 4 bases between. CDR3 in amino acids: CASSELTYEQYF. CDR3 bases: TGTGCCAGCAGTGAACTAACCTACGAGCAGTACTTC.

The chain links TRBV12-3 or TRBV12-4 to TRBJ1-2, with a possible D match to TRBD1 (5 bases). The V and J ends lost 6 bases and 4 bases respectively, with 12 bases between them. CDR3 length: 13 residues. CDR3 DNA: TGTGCCAGCAGGACGATTCAGGGCTATGGCTACACCTTC. This codes for CASRTIQGYGYTF.

Here the CDR3 reads CASSYLGQGITDTQYF. The CDR3 coding sequence is TGTGCCAGCAGCTACTTAGGACAGGGGATCACAGATACGCAGTATTTT. The rearrangement links TRBV7-8 to TRBJ2-3; 9 bases agree with TRBD1. Germline lookup yields CDR1 SGHVS and CDR2 FQNEAQ. The CDR3 is made up of 16 amino acids. Losses at the gene ends were 4 bases for V and 2 bases for J; bases not matched to a gene: 7. Variable domain in full (rest from reference TRBV7-8 and TRBJ2-3): GAGVSQSPRYKVAKRGQDVALRCDPISGHVSLFWYQQALGQGPEFLTYFQNEAQLDKSGLPSDRFFAERPEGSVSTLKIQRTQQEDSAVYLCASSYLGQGITDTQYFGPGTRLTVL.

This CDR3 is CASSFLGGNTIYF. The CDR3 coding sequence is TGTGCCAGCAGTTTCCTTGGTGGAAACACCATATATTTT. The chain links TRBV5-4 to TRBJ1-3; no clear D. CDR1 is SGHNT and CDR2 is YYREEE in the germline V gene (reference sequence). The CDR3 extends over 13 amino acids. V lost 5 bases and J 3 bases, leaving 9 bases between the germline ends.

The V gene is TRBV12-3 or TRBV12-4, the J gene TRBJ1-2; 9 nucleotides agree with TRBD1. The CDR3 runs to 13 residues. Germline trimming cut 5 bases from V and 6 bases from J; bases unmatched to any gene: 4. The CDR3 loop is CASSPRQGDGYTF. CDR3 in DNA: TGTGCCAGCAGTCCACGACAGGGGGATGGCTACACCTTC.

This sequence joins TRBV6-5 and TRBJ1-1; tentatively, D is TRBD1 (5 bases). This CDR3 comprises 16 residues. Germline CDR1 and CDR2: MNHEY and SVGAGI. Trimming shortened V by 4 bases and J by 2 bases, and 17 bases separated the two germline ends. The CDR3, as DNA: TGTGCCAGCAGTTTCGGGACGGGACGAACAAACACTGAAGCTTTCTTT. Translated, it gives CASSFGTGRTNTEAFF.

The chain employs TRBV5-1 and TRBJ2-5, with TRBD1 as a possible D gene (6 bases). The CDR3 runs 14 residues. Trimming took off 3 bases at V and 5 bases at J, with 14 bases between the two ends. Germline CDR1 and CDR2: SGHRS and YFSETQ. The CDR3 DNA sequence: TGCGCCAGCAGCTCCAGGGGTCCTGTGGAGACCCAGTACTTC. It translates to CASSSRGPVETQYF.

Concerning this clone itself: Sequence at one end of the junction differs from germline and may be a read error. The genes are TRBV7-9 and TRBJ1-2; possibly TRBD1 for D (5 bases). This CDR3 region has 11 residues. Germline V gene data show CDR1 as SEHNR and CDR2 as FQNEAQ (reference sequence). The CDR3: CASSPGTLPVF. CDR3 DNA: TGTGCCAGCAGCCCAGGGACCTTGCCAGTCTTC.

This clone appeared a single time. DNA for the CDR3: TGCGCCAGCAGCAAACCAGGGCAGGGCGGTAACTATGGCTACACCTTC. This sequence encodes CASSKPGQGGNYGYTF. V gene TRBV4-1 combines with J gene TRBJ1-2; perhaps TRBD1 as D (5 bases). Trimming pared 5 bases from V and 1 base from J, leaving 17 bases between. This CDR3 has 16 amino acids. In germline, CDR1 is MGHRA, CDR2 YSYEKL.